This T cell receptor beta chain was captured by sequencing in a study of T cells in localized non-small cell lung cancer. Notes on the study in general: A denser population of T cells in blood accompanied longer overall survival. Adjacent lung tissue had a median about 57 of the top 100 clones found in the tumor. Uninvolved adjacent lung had higher T cell clonality than tumor and all other tissues.

Measured with immunoSEQ multiplex PCR; TCRdb has only the in-frame clones, and not every one. The sample contains around 130,000 clones, 89% of which appear only once. With regard to this clone: The antigen is not known.

V lost 3 bases, J lost 6 bases, and 3 bases stayed unmatched. Germline CDR1 and CDR2: SEHNR and FQNEAQ (reference sequence). The CDR3 is made up of 15 amino acids. This TCR was recovered from a female donor of 60 years or more with stage I lung adenocarcinoma. The chain uses TRBV7-9 and TRBJ2-1; the match to TRBD2 covers 12 bases. The sample consisted of peripheral blood, taken before any cancer treatment. As DNA, the CDR3 is TGTGCCAGCAGCTTTCTAGCGGGAGGGTTCAATGAGCAGTTCTTC. The encoded protein is CASSFLAGGFNEQFF.